The rows below give T cell receptor beta chains drawn from one sample of a study of Tregs in tolerant kidney transplant recipients. Generated by immunoSEQ multiplex PCR, the TCRdb table keeps only in-frame clones and is missing some. The data show roughly 250,000 clones, 80% to 85% seen once. The source material was CD4+ T cells from blood. The source is a human donor in good health. CDR3s include the opening cysteine and the closing phenylalanine or tryptophan. A D gene is named only where the DNA matches it firmly. Clone size is shown for a subset of rows, as once, few, many or a class of expanded clone.

CDR3 length	V gene	clone size	D gene	J gene	CDR3 protein	CDR3 DNA
15	TRBV5-1	once	-	TRBJ2-3	CASSLSKREGDTQYF	TGCGCCAGCAGCTTGTCAAAGAGGGAAGGAGATACGCAGTATTTT
19	TRBV5-1	-	TRBD1	TRBJ2-1	CASSLNPMLPGQTYNEQFF	TGCGCCAGCAGCTTAAACCCGATGCTACCGGGACAGACCTACAATGAGCAGTTCTTC
14	TRBV6-5	few	TRBD1	TRBJ2-1	CASSPGQGYNEQFF	TGTGCCAGCAGTCCGGGACAGGGCTACAATGAGCAGTTCTTC
11	TRBV7-2	-	-	TRBJ2-3	CASSLRNTQYF	TGTGCCAGCAGCCTGAGGAATACGCAGTATTTT
12	TRBV6-5	-	TRBD1	TRBJ1-2	CASRRQGHGYTF	TGTGCCAGCAGAAGACAGGGACATGGCTACACCTTC
16	TRBV18	-	-	TRBJ2-5	CASSPSLRGVGETQYF	TGTGCCAGCTCACCCTCTTTGAGGGGAGTGGGAGAGACCCAGTACTTC
14	TRBV18	-	TRBD2	TRBJ2-1	CASSLSGRGNEQFF	TGTGCCAGCTCACTAAGCGGGAGGGGGAATGAGCAGTTCTTC
14	TRBV6-6	-	TRBD1	TRBJ2-7	CASTSQGARYEQYF	TGTGCCAGCACCTCCCAGGGGGCGAGGTACGAGCAGTACTTC
14	TRBV5-4	-	-	TRBJ2-7	CASTLLGTTYEQYF	TGTGCCAGCACCCTCTTAGGAACAACCTACGAGCAGTACTTC
15	TRBV4-1	-	-	TRBJ2-5	CASSQSAATGVTQYF	TGCGCCAGCAGCCAAAGCGCGGCGACCGGGGTGACCCAGTACTTC
17	TRBV9	-	-	TRBJ2-2	CASSVGERRTNTGELFF	TGTGCCAGCAGCGTAGGCGAGCGGAGAACGAACACCGGGGAGCTGTTTTTT
14	TRBV19	-	-	TRBJ1-1	CASTWGALSSEAFF	TGTGCCAGTACTTGGGGGGCGCTGAGCTCTGAAGCTTTCTTT
14	TRBV28	-	TRBD1	TRBJ2-7	CASRRDRVTYEQYF	TGTGCCAGCAGGCGGGACAGGGTCACCTACGAGCAGTACTTC
15	TRBV6-1	-	-	TRBJ1-3	CASSEGGGLRNTIYF	TGTGCCAGCAGTGAAGGTGGAGGGCTGCGAAACACCATATATTTT
16	TRBV4-1	-	TRBD2	TRBJ2-3	CASSQALAGRKDTQYF	TGCGCCAGCAGCCAGGCGCTAGCGGGGAGGAAGGATACGCAGTATTTT
15	TRBV5-4	-	-	TRBJ2-5	CASSLGQGLRETQYF	TGTGCCAGCAGCTTGGGTCAGGGCCTAAGAGAGACCCAGTACTTC
15	TRBV27	-	-	TRBJ2-7	CASSSYLFGSYEQYF	TGTGCCAGCAGTTCCTATCTGTTTGGTTCCTACGAGCAGTACTTC
19	TRBV9	-	-	TRBJ1-5	CASSPPARGRQGKNQPQHF	TGTGCCAGCAGCCCCCCAGCCAGGGGTCGCCAAGGGAAGAATCAGCCCCAGCATTTT
15	TRBV2	-	TRBD2	TRBJ2-3	CASSEVLAGGDTQYF	TGTGCCAGCAGTGAGGTACTAGCGGGAGGGGATACGCAGTATTTT
15	TRBV5-4	-	-	TRBJ1-2	CASSLGYGPNYGYTF	TGTGCCAGCAGCTTAGGTTACGGGCCGAACTATGGCTACACCTTC
14	TRBV7-9	-	-	TRBJ2-1	CASSPRLTSNEQFF	TGTGCCAGCAGCCCGCGACTGACTAGCAATGAGCAGTTCTTC
15	TRBV5-8	-	-	TRBJ2-1	CASNAAPGRMNEQFF	TGTGCCAGCAACGCGGCCCCGGGGAGGATGAATGAGCAGTTCTTC
16	TRBV5-1	-	TRBD2	TRBJ2-7	CASSVGPSGGSYEQYF	TGCGCCAGCAGCGTGGGTCCTAGCGGGGGCTCCTACGAGCAGTACTTC
14	TRBV10-3	once	-	TRBJ1-5	CAPRAGGDNQPQHF	TGTGCCCCCAGGGCCGGGGGGGACAATCAGCCCCAGCATTTT
14	TRBV2	-	TRBD1	TRBJ1-5	CASSAGQENQPQHF	TGTGCCAGCAGCGCCGGACAGGAGAATCAGCCCCAGCATTTT
15	TRBV19	-	-	TRBJ2-5	CASSIVEDWGETQYF	TGTGCCAGTAGTATAGTAGAGGACTGGGGTGAGACCCAGTACTTC
12	TRBV25-1	-	-	TRBJ2-3	CASSAPSYTQYF	TGTGCCAGCAGTGCCCCCAGTTATACGCAGTATTTT
13	TRBV7-3	-	-	TRBJ2-5	CASSRTVQETQYF	TGTGCCAGCAGCCGGACAGTTCAAGAGACCCAGTACTTC
14	TRBV6-1	-	-	TRBJ1-2	CASSENGANYGYTF	TGTGCCAGCAGTGAAAATGGAGCTAACTATGGCTACACCTTC
14	TRBV6-1	-	TRBD1	TRBJ1-2	CASSVGRGNYGYTF	TGTGCCAGCAGTGTCGGCAGGGGGAACTATGGCTACACCTTC